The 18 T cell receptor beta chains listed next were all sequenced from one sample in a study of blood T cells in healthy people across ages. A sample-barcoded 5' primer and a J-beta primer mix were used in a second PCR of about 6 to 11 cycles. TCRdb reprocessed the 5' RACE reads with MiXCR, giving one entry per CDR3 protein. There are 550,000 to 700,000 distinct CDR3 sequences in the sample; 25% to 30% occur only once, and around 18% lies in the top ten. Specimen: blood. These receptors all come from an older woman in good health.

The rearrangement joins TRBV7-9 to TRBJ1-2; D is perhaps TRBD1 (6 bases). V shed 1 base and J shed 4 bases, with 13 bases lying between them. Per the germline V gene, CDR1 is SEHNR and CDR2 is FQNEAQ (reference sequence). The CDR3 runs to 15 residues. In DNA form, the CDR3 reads TGTGCCAGCAGCTTAGAACGGGGGGCTGTCTATGGCTACACCTTC. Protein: CASSLERGAVYGYTF.

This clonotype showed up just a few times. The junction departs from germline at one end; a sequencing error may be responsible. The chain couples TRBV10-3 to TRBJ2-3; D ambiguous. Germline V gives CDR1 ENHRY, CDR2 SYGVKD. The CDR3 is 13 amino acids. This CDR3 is CAIGETSTDTQYF. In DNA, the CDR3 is TGTGCCATCGGTGAGACGAGCACAGATACGCAGTATTTT.

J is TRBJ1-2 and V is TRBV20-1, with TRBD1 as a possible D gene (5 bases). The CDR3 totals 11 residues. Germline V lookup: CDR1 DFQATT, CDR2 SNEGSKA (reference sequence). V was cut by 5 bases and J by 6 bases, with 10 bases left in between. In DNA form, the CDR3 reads TGCAGTGCTGCCCCAGGGAATGGCTACACCTTC. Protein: CSAAPGNGYTF.

In DNA form, the CDR3 reads TGTGCCAGCAGTTTAGCGCCGAGAGAAGATGCCCAGTACTTC. Amino acids: CASSLAPREDAQYF. The genes are TRBV12-3 or TRBV12-4 and TRBJ2-5; D not resolved. There are 14 residues in the CDR3. V was pared by 0 bases and J by 9 bases, with 14 bases between.

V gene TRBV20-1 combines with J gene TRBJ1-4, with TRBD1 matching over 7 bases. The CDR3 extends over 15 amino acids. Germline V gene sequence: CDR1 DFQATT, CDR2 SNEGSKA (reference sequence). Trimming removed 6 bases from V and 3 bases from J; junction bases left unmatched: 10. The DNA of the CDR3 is TGCAGTGCCGCGAACTCCGGGACAGCTAATGAAAAACTGTTTTTT. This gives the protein CSAANSGTANEKLFF.

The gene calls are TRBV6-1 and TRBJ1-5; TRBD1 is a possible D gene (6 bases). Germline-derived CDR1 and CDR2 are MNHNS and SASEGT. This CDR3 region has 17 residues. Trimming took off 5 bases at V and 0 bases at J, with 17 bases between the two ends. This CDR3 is CASSRGHLEYSNQPQHF. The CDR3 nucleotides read TGTGCCAGCAGTAGGGGACATTTGGAATATAGCAATCAGCCCCAGCATTTT.

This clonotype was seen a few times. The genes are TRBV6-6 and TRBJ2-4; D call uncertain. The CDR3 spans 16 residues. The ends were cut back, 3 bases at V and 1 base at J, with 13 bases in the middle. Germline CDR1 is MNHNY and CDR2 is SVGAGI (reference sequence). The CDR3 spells CASSYSGRAAKNIQYF. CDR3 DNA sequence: TGTGCCAGCAGTTATTCGGGTAGGGCGGCCAAAAACATTCAGTACTTC.

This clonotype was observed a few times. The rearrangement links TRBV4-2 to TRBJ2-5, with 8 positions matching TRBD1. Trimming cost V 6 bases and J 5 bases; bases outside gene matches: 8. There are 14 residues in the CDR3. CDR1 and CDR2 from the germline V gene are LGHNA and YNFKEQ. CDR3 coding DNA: TGTGCCAGCAGACGGCAGGGGGCGCGGGAGACCCAGTACTTC. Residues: CASRRQGARETQYF.

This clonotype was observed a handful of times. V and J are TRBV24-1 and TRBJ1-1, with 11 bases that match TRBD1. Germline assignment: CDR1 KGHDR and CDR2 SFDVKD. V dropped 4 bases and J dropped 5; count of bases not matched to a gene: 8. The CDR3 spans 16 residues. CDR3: CATSDKDRGRGTEAFF. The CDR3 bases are TGTGCCACCAGTGACAAGGACAGGGGGCGAGGTACTGAAGCTTTCTTT.

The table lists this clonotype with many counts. Written as DNA, the CDR3 is TGTGCCAGCCGTAAACAGGGGCAAGAGACCCAGTACTTC. The encoded protein is CASRKQGQETQYF. The rearrangement uses TRBV4-2 and TRBJ2-5, with 7 bases fitting TRBD1. This CDR3 is built from 13 residues. V lost 8 bases to trimming and J lost 2 bases; unmatched junction nucleotides: 5. Germline V gives CDR1 LGHNA, CDR2 YNFKEQ.

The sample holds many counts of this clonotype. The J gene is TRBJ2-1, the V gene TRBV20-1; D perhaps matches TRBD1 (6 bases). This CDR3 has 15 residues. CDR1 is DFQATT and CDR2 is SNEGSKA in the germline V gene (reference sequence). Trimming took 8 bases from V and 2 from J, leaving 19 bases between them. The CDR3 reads CSSPPGTSAYNEQFF. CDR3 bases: TGCAGTTCGCCACCCGGGACAAGTGCCTACAATGAGCAGTTCTTC.

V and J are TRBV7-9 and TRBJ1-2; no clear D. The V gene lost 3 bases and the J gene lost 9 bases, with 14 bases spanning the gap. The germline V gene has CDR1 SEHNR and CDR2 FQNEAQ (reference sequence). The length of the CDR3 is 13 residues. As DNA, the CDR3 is TGTGCCAGCAGCTTGGATGACAACTTGAGCTACACCTTC. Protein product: CASSLDDNLSYTF.

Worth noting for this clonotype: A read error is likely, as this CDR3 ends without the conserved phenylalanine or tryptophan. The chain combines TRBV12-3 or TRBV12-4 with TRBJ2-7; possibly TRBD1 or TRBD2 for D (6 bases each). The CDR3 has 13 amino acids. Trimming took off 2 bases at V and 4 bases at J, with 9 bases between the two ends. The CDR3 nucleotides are TGTGCCAGCAGTTTAAGGGGGGTGTACGAGCAGTACCTC. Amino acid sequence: CASSLRGVYEQYL.

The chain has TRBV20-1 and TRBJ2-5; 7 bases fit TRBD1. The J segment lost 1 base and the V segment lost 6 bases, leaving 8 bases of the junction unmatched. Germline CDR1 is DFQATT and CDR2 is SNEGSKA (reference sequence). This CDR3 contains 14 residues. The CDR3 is CSAPPGQFQETQYF. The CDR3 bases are TGCAGTGCGCCCCCGGGACAGTTCCAAGAGACCCAGTACTTC.

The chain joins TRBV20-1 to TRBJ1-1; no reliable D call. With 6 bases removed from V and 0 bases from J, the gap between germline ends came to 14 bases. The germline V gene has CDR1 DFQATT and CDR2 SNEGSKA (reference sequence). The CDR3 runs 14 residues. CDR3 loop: CSALLADMNTEAFF. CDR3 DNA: TGCAGTGCCCTCTTAGCAGACATGAACACTGAAGCTTTCTTT.

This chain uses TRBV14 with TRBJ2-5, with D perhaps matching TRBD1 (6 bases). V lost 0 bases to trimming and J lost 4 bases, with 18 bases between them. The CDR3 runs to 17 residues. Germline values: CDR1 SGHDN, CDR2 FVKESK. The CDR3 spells CASSQESRQARRETQYF. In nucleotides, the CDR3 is TGTGCCAGCAGCCAAGAAAGTCGACAGGCCCGGAGAGAGACCCAGTACTTC.

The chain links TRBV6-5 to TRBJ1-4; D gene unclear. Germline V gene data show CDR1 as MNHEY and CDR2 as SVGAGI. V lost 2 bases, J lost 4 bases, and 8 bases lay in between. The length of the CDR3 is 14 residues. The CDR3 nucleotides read TGTGCCAGCAGTTACGGCCAGCATAATGAAAAACTGTTTTTT. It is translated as CASSYGQHNEKLFF.

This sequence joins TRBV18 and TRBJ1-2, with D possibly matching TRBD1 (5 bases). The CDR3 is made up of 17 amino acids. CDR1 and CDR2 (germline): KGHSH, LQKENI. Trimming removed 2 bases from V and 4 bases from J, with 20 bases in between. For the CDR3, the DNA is TGTGCCAGCTCACCAGGCGGGACCGCTAAATCTGTCTATGGCTACACCTTC. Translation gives CASSPGGTAKSVYGYTF.